Following are 30 T cell receptor beta chains from one sample sequenced in a study of Graves' ophthalmopathy and Graves' hyperthyroidism (dated by TCRdb to 2016 to 2018). The listed sequencing device is Illumina HiSeq 2000. TCR beta CDR3 regions were amplified from RNA transcripts for repertoire sequencing. The first round was an RT-PCR using HTBI primers with the Qiagen OneStep RT-PCR kit, and this first round was followed by a second-round multiplex PCR, then size selection and purification. TCRdb reran the public reads through fastp at Q25 and MiXCR, keeping productive beta chains. Rows with one shared CDR3 protein collapse into an entry with the most common genes and DNA. The sample data list over 650,000 distinct CDR3 sequences, and approximately 39% of these were observed just once. The ten largest make up over 2.5% of the sample. Sequencing input: peripheral blood. Source of these receptors: an adult man with Graves' ophthalmopathy.

V gene TRBV7-9 combines with J gene TRBJ1-2, with D hard to call. This CDR3 region has 15 residues. CDR1 is SEHNR and CDR2 is FQNEAQ in the germline V gene (reference sequence). V shed 3 bases and J shed 4 bases, with 15 bases lying between them. CDR3 bases: TGTGCCAGCAGCTTCCGTCTAGGCGGTTCCTATGGCTACACCTTC. It codes for CASSFRLGGSYGYTF.

Concerning this clonotype: A clone one base away is much larger, so this may be a read error. The CDR3 region has the DNA TGTGCCAGCGGGACAACTGGAAACGCCATATATTTT. Its translation is CASGTTGNAIYF. The genes are TRBV19 and TRBJ1-3; D possibly corresponds to TRBD1 (6 bases). From germline, CDR1 is LNHDA and CDR2 SQIVND (reference sequence). The CDR3 runs to 12 residues.

This clonotype was recorded once. This clone may be a read error of a much larger clone one base away. The chain links TRBV7-9 to TRBJ1-5; TRBD1 matches 7 bases. This CDR3 region has 16 residues. Germline V gene lookup returns CDR1 SEHNR and CDR2 FQNEAQ (reference sequence). The junction had 13 bases not matched to a gene; V was cut back by 6 bases and J by 5 bases. For the CDR3, the DNA is TGTGCCAGCAGTAATACAGGGGAAGGGAGCGATCAGCCCCAGCATTTT. It codes for CASSNTGEGSDQPQHF. The variable domain in full, completed from reference TRBV7-9 and TRBJ1-5, reads DTGVSQNPRHKITKRGQNVTFRCDPISEHNRLYWYRQTLGQGPEFLTYFQNEAQLEKSRLLSDRFSAERPKGSFSTLEIQRTEQGDSAMYLCASSNTGEGSDQPQHFGDGTRLSIL.

This clonotype was seen repeatedly, ten times or more. The chain links TRBV19 to TRBJ1-3, with unresolved D. The CDR3 covers 14 residues. With 7 bases removed from V and 0 bases from J, the gap between germline ends came to 10 bases. Germline V gives CDR1 LNHDA, CDR2 SQIVND (reference sequence). The CDR3 sequence is CASNALSSGNTIYF. CDR3 DNA sequence: TGTGCCAGTAATGCCCTATCCTCTGGAAACACCATATATTTT. Supplemented by reference TRBV19 and TRBJ1-3, the full variable domain reads DGGITQSPKYLFRKEGQNVTLSCEQNLNHDAMYWYRQDPGQGLRLIYYSQIVNDFQKGDIAEGYSVSREKKESFPLTVTSAQKNPTAFYLCASNALSSGNTIYFGEGSWLTVV.

This clonotype occurred many times. The chain is built from TRBV10-3 and TRBJ2-2; D may correspond to TRBD1 or TRBD2 (6 bases each). Germline-derived CDR1 and CDR2 are ENHRY and SYGVKD. The ends were cut back, 0 bases at V and 13 bases at J, with 21 bases in the middle. The CDR3 is 16 residues long. As DNA, the CDR3 is TGTGCCATCAGTGAGTCACAACGGGGGCCTCAAGTCACGCTGTTTTTT. It is translated as CAISESQRGPQVTLFF.

This clonotype occurred many times. The chain has TRBV3-1 and TRBJ1-6; maybe TRBD1 (5 bases). The V gene's germline CDR1 is LGHDT and CDR2 YNNKEL (reference sequence). V dropped 6 bases and J dropped 8 bases, with 8 bases sitting between them. The CDR3 contains 12 residues. The DNA of the CDR3 is TGTGCCAGCAGACGGGGGGATTCACCCCTCCACTTT. This gives the protein CASRRGDSPLHF.

This clonotype was observed at least ten times. The gene calls are TRBV10-3 and TRBJ2-5; 7 positions match TRBD1. CDR3 length equals 15 residues. V lost 3 bases and J lost 5; bases outside the gene matches: 9. Per the germline V gene, CDR1 is ENHRY and CDR2 is SYGVKD. The CDR3 is CAISDLGGAVETQYF. The DNA for the CDR3 is TGTGCCATCAGTGACCTAGGGGGCGCGGTGGAGACCCAGTACTTC.

This clonotype was observed many times. J is TRBJ2-2 and V is TRBV7-2; no reliable D call. Germline CDR1 reads SGHTA; CDR2 reads FQGNSA. V lost 5 bases to trimming and J lost 4 bases, with 11 bases between them. CDR3 length equals 14 residues. CDR3 protein: CASSQLAGTGELFF. The CDR3 DNA sequence: TGTGCCAGCAGCCAGCTGGCCGGCACCGGGGAGCTGTTTTTT.

Comment on this clonotype: The junction departs from germline at one end; a sequencing error may be responsible. The genes are TRBV10-3 and TRBJ1-2; D not certain. Germline lookup yields CDR1 ENHRY and CDR2 SYGVKD. The CDR3 has 18 amino acids. Here the CDR3 reads CASSYSYGVGLGNHGYTF. The CDR3 DNA follows: TGTGCCAGCAGTTACTCGTACGGAGTCGGCTTAGGGAACCATGGCTACACCTTC.

This clonotype was picked up many times. The chain is built from TRBV7-9 and TRBJ2-5; 10 bases agree with TRBD2. Germline CDR1 is SEHNR and CDR2 is FQNEAQ (reference sequence). The V segment lost 8 bases and the J segment 5 bases; nucleotides outside the gene matches: 11. The CDR3 is made up of 15 amino acids. In DNA, the CDR3 is TGTGCCAGCTCCTCGGAGCGGGAGGGCCCCGAGACCCAGTACTTC. Translating it yields CASSSEREGPETQYF.

The chain joins TRBV4-1 to TRBJ1-3, with 8 bases fitting TRBD1. Unmatched junction bases numbered 12, after V lost 2 bases and J lost 6 bases. This CDR3 contains 17 residues. CDR1 is MGHRA and CDR2 is YSYEKL in the germline V gene. The CDR3 DNA reads TGCGCCAGCAGCCAAACAACCGACAGGGGCCGACCAAACACCATATATTTT. This gives the protein CASSQTTDRGRPNTIYF.

As regards this clonotype: One end of the junction is discordant with germline, which a read error may explain. The rearrangement joins TRBV7-9 to TRBJ1-4; no clear D gene. The CDR3 contains 16 residues. The germline V gene encodes CDR1 SEHNR and CDR2 FQNEAQ (reference sequence). The CDR3 sequence: CASSQETGHGGEKLFF. Here the CDR3 DNA reads TGCGCCAGCAGCCAAGAGACCGGGCATGGAGGAGAAAAACTGTTTTTT.

This clonotype has at least ten counts. The gene calls are TRBV19 and TRBJ2-2, with 7 bases lining up with TRBD1. V lost 6 bases and J lost 2; bases outside the gene matches: 6. Looked up from germline, CDR1 is LNHDA and CDR2 is SQIVND (reference sequence). CDR3 length equals 15 residues. CDR3 sequence: CASRPGTVNTGELFF. The CDR3 DNA sequence: TGTGCCAGTAGACCCGGGACAGTTAACACCGGGGAGCTGTTTTTT. The whole variable domain, filled in from reference TRBV19 and TRBJ2-2, reads DGGITQSPKYLFRKEGQNVTLSCEQNLNHDAMYWYRQDPGQGLRLIYYSQIVNDFQKGDIAEGYSVSREKKESFPLTVTSAQKNPTAFYLCASRPGTVNTGELFFGEGSRLTVL.

Many counts were recorded for this clonotype. This chain uses TRBV11-2 with TRBJ2-6; no clear D. V gave up 1 base and J gave up 2 bases, with 12 bases separating them. The CDR3 runs to 17 residues. The germline CDR1 and CDR2 sequences are SGHAT and FQNNGV. The DNA for the CDR3 is TGTGCCAGCAGCTTAGGCACGTGGACCCCTGGGGCCAACGTCCTGACTTTC. It is translated as CASSLGTWTPGANVLTF.

A remark on this clonotype: A read error is possible here, since a much larger clone lies one base away. The V gene is TRBV2, the J gene TRBJ2-5; a weak D match, TRBD1 (6 bases). CDR3 length equals 15 residues. Germline CDR1 reads SNHLY; CDR2 reads FYNNEI. CDR3 loop: CASSASGHTQETQCF. CDR3 coding DNA: TGTGCCAGCAGCGCCTCGGGACATACCCAAGAGACCCAGTGCTTC. Complete variable domain (other parts from reference TRBV2 and TRBJ2-5): EPEVTQTPSHQVTQMGQEVILRCVPISNHLYFYWYRQILGQKVEFLVSFYNNEISEKSEIFDDQFSVERPDGSNFTLKIRSTKLEDSAMYFCASSASGHTQETQCFGPGTRLLVL.

Ten or more counts support this clonotype. This sequence joins TRBV7-8 and TRBJ2-7; D might be TRBD1 (7 bases). The CDR3 extends over 14 amino acids. V dropped 3 bases and J dropped 4 bases, with 13 bases sitting between them. Germline V gene data show CDR1 as SGHVS and CDR2 as FQNEAQ. The CDR3 loop reads CASSFRQGGYEQYF. CDR3 nucleotides: TGTGCCAGCAGCTTTCGACAGGGAGGATACGAGCAGTACTTC.

This clonotype occurred many times. The chain couples TRBV10-2 to TRBJ2-2, with TRBD2 as a possible D gene (6 bases). The CDR3 loop spans 14 amino acids. Trimming left V 8 bases short and J 0 bases short, with 10 bases between. CDR1 and CDR2 (germline): WSHSY, SAAADI. This CDR3 reads CASLGTSNTGELFF. In nucleotides, the CDR3 is TGCGCCAGCTTAGGGACTTCGAACACCGGGGAGCTGTTTTTT.

This clonotype came up a few times. This rearrangement joins TRBV20-1 to TRBJ1-4, with a weak D call TRBD1 (5 bases). CDR3 length equals 13 residues. Trimming shortened V by 0 bases and J by 8 bases, and 10 bases separated the two germline ends. Germline V CDR1 and CDR2: DFQATT, SNEGSKA (reference sequence). Here the CDR3 reads CSARDGGNEKLFF. The CDR3 DNA reads TGCAGTGCTAGAGATGGGGGAAACGAAAAACTGTTTTTT.

This clonotype was observed at least ten times. This sequence joins TRBV7-9 and TRBJ2-7; D may be TRBD1 or TRBD2 (5 bases each). CDR1 is SEHNR and CDR2 is FQNEAQ in the germline V gene (reference sequence). V was cut by 1 base and J by 4 bases, with 14 bases left in between. CDR3 length equals 15 residues. As DNA, the CDR3 is TGTGCCAGCAGCTTAGATTGGAGGACAACGTACGAGCAGTACTTC. Encoded protein: CASSLDWRTTYEQYF.

This clonotype was observed many times. The rearrangement uses TRBV24-1 and TRBJ2-6; unclear D gene. CDR1 is KGHDR, CDR2 SFDVKD, per germline. Trimming stripped 9 bases from V and 0 bases from J, with 17 bases between. The CDR3 spans 17 residues. The CDR3 loop reads CATAPSRTSSGANVLTF. The CDR3 nucleotides are TGTGCCACCGCTCCCAGTAGAACGAGCTCTGGGGCCAACGTCCTGACTTTC.

This clonotype occurred once. A single base separates this from a much larger clone, so it may be a read error. The V call is TRBV10-3, the J call TRBJ2-2; D may be TRBD2 (6 bases). The CDR3 extends over 14 amino acids. Germline V lookup: CDR1 ENHRY, CDR2 SYGVKD. With 3 bases removed from V and 5 bases from J, the gap between germline ends came to 10 bases. The CDR3 sequence: CAISDEAGTGELFF. Written as DNA, the CDR3 is TGTGCCATCAGTGACGAGGCGGGGACCGGGGAGCTGTTTTTT.

This clonotype was recorded at least ten times. V and J are TRBV5-1 and TRBJ2-7, with D possibly matching TRBD1 (5 bases). CDR1 is SGHRS and CDR2 is YFSETQ in the germline V gene. The ends were cut back, 0 bases at V and 5 bases at J, with 9 bases in the middle. The CDR3 consists of 13 residues. The CDR3 protein is CASSLAGFDEQYF. The CDR3 DNA follows: TGCGCCAGCAGCTTGGCAGGGTTCGACGAGCAGTACTTC.

Many counts were recorded for this clonotype. The chain uses TRBV10-3 and TRBJ2-6; 9 bases fit TRBD1. CDR1 ENHRY and CDR2 SYGVKD come from the germline V gene. CDR3 length: 20 amino acids. V was clipped by 6 bases and J by 1 base; unmatched bases: 16. CDR3 sequence reads: CAISYGVPGQGISGANVLTF. In DNA, the CDR3 is TGTGCCATCAGCTACGGGGTTCCGGGACAGGGAATATCTGGGGCCAACGTCCTGACTTTC.

The CDR3 sequence: CASSLLRGTGELFF. The CDR3 DNA follows: TGTGCCAGCAGCTTATTGAGGGGCACCGGGGAGCTGTTTTTT. This chain joins TRBV11-2 and TRBJ2-2; D possibly matches TRBD1 or TRBD2 (5 bases each). The CDR3 length is 14 residues. Germline values: CDR1 SGHAT, CDR2 FQNNGV. Trimming shortened V by 2 bases and J by 4 bases, and 8 bases separated the two germline ends.

This clonotype was seen at least ten times. The gene calls are TRBV12-3 or TRBV12-4 and TRBJ1-2; possible D gene TRBD1, 6 bases. The CDR3 loop spans 14 amino acids. The V end lost 6 bases, the J end lost 4 bases, and 15 bases lay between the germline ends. The CDR3 DNA follows: TGTGCCAGCAGCGCGAACGACAGGTTCTATGGCTACACCTTC. Translated, it gives CASSANDRFYGYTF.

The chain recombines TRBV7-6 with TRBJ2-5; perhaps TRBD1 as D (5 bases). Deletions cut 1 base from V and 5 bases from J, with 14 bases between. The length of the CDR3 is 15 residues. In germline, CDR1 is SGHVS, CDR2 FNYEAQ. CDR3 sequence (DNA): TGTGCCAGCAGCTTAGGGACACAGCCCGGGGAGACCCAGTACTTC. This sequence encodes CASSLGTQPGETQYF. The full variable domain, with the rest looked up from reference TRBV7-6 and TRBJ2-5, is GAGVSQSPRYKVTKRGQDVALRCDPISGHVSLYWYRQALGQGPEFLTYFNYEAQQDKSGLPNDRFSAERPEGSISTLTIQRTEQRDSAMYRCASSLGTQPGETQYFGPGTRLLVL.

Of note for this clonotype: The CDR3 does not end in the conserved phenylalanine or tryptophan, so this is likely a read error. CDR3 region: CASRNFTSRETQYS. For the CDR3, the DNA is TGTGCCAGTAGGAATTTTACTAGTCGGGAGACCCAGTACTCC. This chain joins TRBV7-2 and TRBJ2-5; D is possibly TRBD2 (5 bases). V dropped 9 bases and J dropped 5 bases, with 19 bases sitting between them. Germline CDR1 reads SGHTA; CDR2 reads FQGNSA. The CDR3 is 14 residues long.

This clonotype was counted a few times. The rearrangement uses TRBV10-3 and TRBJ2-5, with D possibly being TRBD1 (6 bases). The CDR3 contains 16 residues. Trimming removed 10 bases from V and 0 bases from J, with 21 bases in between. From germline, CDR1 is ENHRY and CDR2 SYGVKD. The CDR3 DNA sequence: TGTGCCAGCAGACAGCTACAAGGGGGTAACCAAGAGACCCAGTACTTC. Protein product: CASRQLQGGNQETQYF.

Here the CDR3 reads CASSAPRGATDTQYF. The CDR3 DNA reads TGTGCCAGCAGCGCACCGCGGGGGGCCACAGATACGCAGTATTTT. V usage is TRBV9 and J usage is TRBJ2-3, with 8 bases matching TRBD2. CDR1 is SGDLS, CDR2 YYNGEE, per germline. This CDR3 spans 15 amino acids. Trimming at V came to 3 bases and at J to 2 bases, leaving 5 bases not matched to a gene.

This clonotype was seen many times. The chain uses TRBV19 and TRBJ2-2; D unresolved. Trimming cost V 3 bases and J 1 base, with 9 bases left between them. This CDR3 spans 15 amino acids. Germline values: CDR1 LNHDA, CDR2 SQIVND (reference sequence). In DNA, the CDR3 is TGTGCCAGTAGTATCCGTCCCCAGAACACCGGGGAGCTGTTTTTT. Translation: CASSIRPQNTGELFF.